This T cell receptor (beta chain) appears in the sequencing data of a study of cytomegalovirus exposure and HLA in healthy donors. The study's findings and limits: A later look showed TCR association rates differing by HLA locus, highest for DRB1 and lowest for HLA-C. Compared with the approximately 680-donor mean, an Asian-associated ancestry cluster reportedly had fewer N-insertions, according to a later analysis. In presence/absence analyses, roughly uniform sequencing depth across donors was assumed.

The V gene's germline CDR1 is MRHNA and CDR2 SNTAGT. J lost 5 bases, V lost 9 bases, and 13 bases had no gene match. This CDR3 has 17 amino acids. In regard to this clone: Its target is not known.

Both 60 Vbeta primers and 13 Jbeta primers went into the PCR. Sequenced by immunoSEQ multiplex PCR; TCRdb stores in-frame clones only, minus some. In the table there are over 150,000 clones, approximately 83% of which are singletons. V gene TRBV6-4 combines with J gene TRBJ2-2; 12 nucleotides line up with TRBD2. Sequenced sample: PBMCs. The receptor's source is a boy between 2 and 10 years old in good health and CMV-seronegative. This CDR3 is CARSSGGEPEQTGELFF. In nucleotides, the CDR3 is TGTGCCAGATCTAGCGGGGGGGAACCTGAACAGACCGGGGAGCTGTTTTTT.